This T cell receptor beta chain derives from a study of T cell changes during pregnancy in multiple sclerosis. The assay was immunoSEQ multiplex PCR, and TCRdb's table has in-frame clones only and misses some. The sample carries about 80,000 clones, about 91% recorded once. Trimming left V 5 bases short and J 10 bases short, with 24 bases between. The germline V gene encodes CDR1 MNHNS and CDR2 SASEGT. The CDR3 spans 15 residues. The chain combines TRBV6-1 with TRBJ2-7; D perhaps matches TRBD1 (6 bases). Source: peripheral blood, taken before pregnancy. The TCR comes from a female donor with multiple sclerosis, enrolled in a pregnancy study. The CDR3 region has the DNA TGTGCCAGCAGTTCGTACAGGGTCTCCGGAGTTATTCAGTACTTC. The encoded protein is CASSSYRVSGVIQYF.